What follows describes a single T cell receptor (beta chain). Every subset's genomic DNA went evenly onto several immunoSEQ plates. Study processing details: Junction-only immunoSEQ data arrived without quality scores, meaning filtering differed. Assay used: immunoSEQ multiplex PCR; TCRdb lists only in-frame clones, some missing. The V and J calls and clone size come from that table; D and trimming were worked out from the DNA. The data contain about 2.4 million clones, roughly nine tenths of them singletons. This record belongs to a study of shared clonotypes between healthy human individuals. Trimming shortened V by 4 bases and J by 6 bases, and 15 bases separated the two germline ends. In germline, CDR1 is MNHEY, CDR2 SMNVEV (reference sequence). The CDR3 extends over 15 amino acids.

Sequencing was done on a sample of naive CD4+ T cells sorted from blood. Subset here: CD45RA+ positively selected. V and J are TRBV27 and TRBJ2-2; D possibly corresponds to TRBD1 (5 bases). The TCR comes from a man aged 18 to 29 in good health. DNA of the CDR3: TGTGCCAGCAGTTATCTACCCGACAGCCCCGGGGAGCTGTTTTTT. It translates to CASSYLPDSPGELFF.